This T cell receptor beta chain is drawn from a study of metastatic and nonmetastatic thyroid tumors. Study background: It was across blood and tumor or nodule tissue from malignant and benign thyroid patients that repertoires were compared. Whole-study findings and limits: It was reportedly found that TCR beta diversity was significantly higher in malignant thyroid tumors than in benign nodules, a difference seen in both blood and tumor samples.

As handled by the study authors: The study took CDR3 differences across clinicopathological groups and made a distant-metastasis classifier for papillary thyroid cancer from them. MiXCR was used by TCRdb to re-call the PCR reads. The V and J calls were not made by the authors but by TCRdb's processing. The data hold about 25,000 clones, with approximately 13% observed a single time. CDR3 length: 14 residues. V was clipped by 1 base and J by 9 bases; unmatched bases: 2. The germline CDR1 and CDR2 sequences are SEHNR and FQNEAQ (reference sequence). This clone was observed many times. Its specificity is not known. Ahead of thyroid surgery, no patient had received treatment of any kind.

This chain joins TRBV7-9 and TRBJ2-1, with 11 positions matching TRBD2. The sample comprised blood. The receptor was derived from a female donor with papillary thyroid cancer or a benign thyroid nodule (not recorded which). Some clones in this sample may be carry-over from other donors' samples. The chain's CDR3 is CASSLGLAGSEQFF. CDR3 in DNA: TGTGCCAGCAGCTTAGGACTAGCGGGAAGTGAGCAGTTCTTC. Using reference TRBV7-9 and TRBJ2-1 for the parts outside the CDR3, the full variable domain is DTGVSQNPRHKITKRGQNVTFRCDPISEHNRLYWYRQTLGQGPEFLTYFQNEAQLEKSRLLSDRFSAERPKGSFSTLEIQRTEQGDSAMYLCASSLGLAGSEQFFGPGTRLTVL.